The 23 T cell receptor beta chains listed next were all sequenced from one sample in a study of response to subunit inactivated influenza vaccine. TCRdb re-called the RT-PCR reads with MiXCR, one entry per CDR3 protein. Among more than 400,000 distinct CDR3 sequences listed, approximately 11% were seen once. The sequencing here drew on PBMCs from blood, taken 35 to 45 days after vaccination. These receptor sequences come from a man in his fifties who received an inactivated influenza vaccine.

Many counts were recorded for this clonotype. The chain's CDR3 is CSADRGRLDTQYF. In nucleotides, the CDR3 is TGCAGCGCAGACAGGGGGCGCTTAGATACGCAGTATTTT. The chain combines TRBV29-1 with TRBJ2-3; 10 bases are shared with TRBD1. V lost 7 bases and J lost 5; bases outside the gene matches: 6. Germline V gene data show CDR1 as SQVTM and CDR2 as ANQGSEA. This CDR3 region has 13 residues.

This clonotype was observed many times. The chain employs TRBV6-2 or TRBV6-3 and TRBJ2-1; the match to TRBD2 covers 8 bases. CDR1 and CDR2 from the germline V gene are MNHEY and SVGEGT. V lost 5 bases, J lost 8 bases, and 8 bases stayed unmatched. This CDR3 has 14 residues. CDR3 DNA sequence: TGTGCCAGCAGTCCAGGGACTAGTGGCGATGAGCAGTTCTTC. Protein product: CASSPGTSGDEQFF.

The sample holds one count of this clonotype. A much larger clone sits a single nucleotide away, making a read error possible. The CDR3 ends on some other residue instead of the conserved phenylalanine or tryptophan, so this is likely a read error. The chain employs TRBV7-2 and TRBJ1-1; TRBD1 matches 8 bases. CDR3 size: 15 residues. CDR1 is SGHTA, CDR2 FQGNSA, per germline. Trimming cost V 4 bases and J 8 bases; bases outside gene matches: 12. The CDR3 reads CASSSPGQGNPEAFV. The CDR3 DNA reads TGTGCCAGCAGCTCGCCCGGACAGGGTAATCCAGAAGCTTTCGTT.

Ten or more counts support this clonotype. The CDR3 spells CSANRDSYEQYF. CDR3 DNA sequence: TGCAGTGCTAACCGGGACTCTTACGAGCAGTACTTC. This rearrangement joins TRBV20-1 to TRBJ2-7; a possible D gene is TRBD2 (6 bases). CDR1 DFQATT and CDR2 SNEGSKA come from the germline V gene (reference sequence). CDR3 length: 12 amino acids. With 4 bases removed from V and 4 bases from J, the gap between germline ends came to 11 bases.

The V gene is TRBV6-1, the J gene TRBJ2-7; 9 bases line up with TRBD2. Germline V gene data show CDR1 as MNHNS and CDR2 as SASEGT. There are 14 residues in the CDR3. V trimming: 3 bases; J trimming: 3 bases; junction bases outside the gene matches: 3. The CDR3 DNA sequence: TGTGCCAGCAGTGAGGCGGGGGGGAACTACGAGCAGTACTTC. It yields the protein CASSEAGGNYEQYF.

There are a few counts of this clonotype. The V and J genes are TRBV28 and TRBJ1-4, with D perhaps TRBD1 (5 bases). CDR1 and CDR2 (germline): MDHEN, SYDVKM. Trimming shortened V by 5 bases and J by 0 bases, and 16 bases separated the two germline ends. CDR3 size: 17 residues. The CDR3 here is CASSHFRGRATNEKLFF. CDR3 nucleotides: TGTGCCAGCAGTCACTTCCGAGGCAGGGCAACTAATGAAAAACTGTTTTTT. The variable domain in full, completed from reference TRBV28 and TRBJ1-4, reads DVKVTQSSRYLVKRTGEKVFLECVQDMDHENMFWYRQDPGLGLRLIYFSYDVKMKEKGDIPEGYSVSREKKERFSLILESASTNQTSMYLCASSHFRGRATNEKLFFGSGTQLSVL.

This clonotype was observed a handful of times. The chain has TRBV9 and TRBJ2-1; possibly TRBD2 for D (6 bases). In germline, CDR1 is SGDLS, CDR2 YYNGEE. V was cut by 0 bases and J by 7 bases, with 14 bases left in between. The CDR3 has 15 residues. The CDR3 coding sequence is TGTGCCAGCAGCGTAGGTGTTAGCGGAGGTAATGAGCAGTTCTTC. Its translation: CASSVGVSGGNEQFF.

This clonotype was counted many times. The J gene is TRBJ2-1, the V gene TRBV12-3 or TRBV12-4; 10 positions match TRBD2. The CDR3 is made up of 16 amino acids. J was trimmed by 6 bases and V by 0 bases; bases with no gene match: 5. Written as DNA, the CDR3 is TGTGCCAGCAGTTTAGCGTCTAGCGGGGGAATCAATGAGCAGTTCTTC. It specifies CASSLASSGGINEQFF.

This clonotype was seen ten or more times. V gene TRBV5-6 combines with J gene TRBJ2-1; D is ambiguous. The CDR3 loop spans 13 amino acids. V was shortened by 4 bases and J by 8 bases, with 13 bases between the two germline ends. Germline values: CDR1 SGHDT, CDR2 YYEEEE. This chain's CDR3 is CASSTLDGYEQFF. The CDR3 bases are TGTGCCAGCAGCACCCTTGACGGCTATGAGCAGTTCTTC.

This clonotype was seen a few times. CDR3 in amino acids: CASSSTVQETQYF. For the CDR3, the DNA is TGTGCCAGCTCCTCCACGGTGCAGGAGACCCAGTACTTC. This chain uses TRBV18 with TRBJ2-5; D remains unclear. The CDR3 runs to 13 residues. Per the germline V gene, CDR1 is KGHSH and CDR2 is LQKENI. Trimming took 6 bases from V and 5 from J, leaving 13 bases between them.

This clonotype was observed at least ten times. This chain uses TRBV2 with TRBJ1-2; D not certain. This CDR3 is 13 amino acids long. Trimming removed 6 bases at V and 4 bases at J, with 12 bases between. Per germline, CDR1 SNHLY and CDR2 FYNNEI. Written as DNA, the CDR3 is TGTGCCAGCAGGGCCGACGGTCCCTATGGCTACACCTTC. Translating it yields CASRADGPYGYTF.

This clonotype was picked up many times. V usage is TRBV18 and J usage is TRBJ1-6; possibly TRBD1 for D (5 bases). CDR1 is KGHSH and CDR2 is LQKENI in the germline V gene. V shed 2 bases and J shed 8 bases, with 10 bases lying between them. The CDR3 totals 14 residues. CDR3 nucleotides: TGTGCCAGCTCACCAAGGGACGAGGATTCACCCCTCCACTTT. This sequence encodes CASSPRDEDSPLHF. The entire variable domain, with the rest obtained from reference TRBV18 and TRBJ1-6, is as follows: NAGVMQNPRHLVRRRGQEARLRCSPMKGHSHVYWYRQLPEEGLKFMVYLQKENIIDESGMPKERFSAEFPKEGPSILRIQQVVRGDSAAYFCASSPRDEDSPLHFGNGTRLTVT.

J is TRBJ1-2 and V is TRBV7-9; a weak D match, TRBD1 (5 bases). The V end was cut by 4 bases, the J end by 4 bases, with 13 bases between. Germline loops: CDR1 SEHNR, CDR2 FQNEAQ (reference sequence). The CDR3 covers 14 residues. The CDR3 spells CASSSDSYLYGYTF. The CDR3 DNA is TGTGCCAGCAGCTCAGACAGTTACCTCTATGGCTACACCTTC.

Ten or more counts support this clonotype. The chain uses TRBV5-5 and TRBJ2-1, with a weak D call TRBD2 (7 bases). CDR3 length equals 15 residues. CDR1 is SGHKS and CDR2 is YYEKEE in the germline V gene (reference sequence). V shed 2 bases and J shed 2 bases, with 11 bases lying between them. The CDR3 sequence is CASSLGGGPYNEQFF. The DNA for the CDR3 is TGTGCCAGCAGCTTAGGGGGGGGGCCCTACAATGAGCAGTTCTTC.

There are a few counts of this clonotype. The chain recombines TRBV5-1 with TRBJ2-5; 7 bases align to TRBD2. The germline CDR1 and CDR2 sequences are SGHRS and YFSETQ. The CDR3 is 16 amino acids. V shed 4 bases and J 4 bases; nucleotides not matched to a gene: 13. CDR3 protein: CASSQNIAGRAETQYF. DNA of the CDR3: TGCGCCAGCAGCCAAAACATAGCGGGCAGGGCAGAGACCCAGTACTTC.

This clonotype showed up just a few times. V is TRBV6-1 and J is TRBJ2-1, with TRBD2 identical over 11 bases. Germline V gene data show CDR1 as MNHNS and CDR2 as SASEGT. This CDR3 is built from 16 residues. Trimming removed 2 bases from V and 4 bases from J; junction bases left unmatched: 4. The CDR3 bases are TGTGCCAGCAGTGAAACGACTAGCGGGGTTTACAATGAGCAGTTCTTC. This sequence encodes CASSETTSGVYNEQFF.

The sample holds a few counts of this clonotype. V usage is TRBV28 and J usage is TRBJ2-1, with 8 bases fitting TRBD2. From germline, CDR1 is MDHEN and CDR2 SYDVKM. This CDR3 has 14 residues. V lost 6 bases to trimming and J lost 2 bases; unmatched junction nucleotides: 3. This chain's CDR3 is CASRVGGAYNEQFF. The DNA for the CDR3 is TGTGCCAGCAGGGTCGGGGGGGCCTACAATGAGCAGTTCTTC.

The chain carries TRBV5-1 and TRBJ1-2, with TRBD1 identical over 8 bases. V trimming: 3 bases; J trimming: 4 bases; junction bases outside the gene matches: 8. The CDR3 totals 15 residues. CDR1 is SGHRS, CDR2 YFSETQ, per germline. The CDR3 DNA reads TGCGCCAGCAGCTCAGGACAGGGATTCCTCTATGGCTACACCTTC. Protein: CASSSGQGFLYGYTF. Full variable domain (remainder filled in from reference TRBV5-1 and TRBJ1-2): KAGVTQTPRYLIKTRGQQVTLSCSPISGHRSVSWYQQTPGQGLQFLFEYFSETQRNKGNFPGRFSGRQFSNSRSEMNVSTLELGDSALYLCASSSGQGFLYGYTFGSGTRLTVV.

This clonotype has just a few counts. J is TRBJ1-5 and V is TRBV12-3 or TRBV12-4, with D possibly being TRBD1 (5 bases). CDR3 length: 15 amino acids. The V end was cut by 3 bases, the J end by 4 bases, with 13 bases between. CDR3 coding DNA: TGTGCCAGCAGTTTTGCCGGGACCAATAATCAGCCCCAGCATTTT. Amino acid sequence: CASSFAGTNNQPQHF.

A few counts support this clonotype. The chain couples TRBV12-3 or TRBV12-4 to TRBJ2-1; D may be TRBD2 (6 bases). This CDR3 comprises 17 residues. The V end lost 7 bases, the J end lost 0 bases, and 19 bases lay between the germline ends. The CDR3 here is CASTQTAGISSYNEQFF. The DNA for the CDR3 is TGTGCCAGCACCCAAACGGCGGGGATCAGCTCCTACAATGAGCAGTTCTTC.

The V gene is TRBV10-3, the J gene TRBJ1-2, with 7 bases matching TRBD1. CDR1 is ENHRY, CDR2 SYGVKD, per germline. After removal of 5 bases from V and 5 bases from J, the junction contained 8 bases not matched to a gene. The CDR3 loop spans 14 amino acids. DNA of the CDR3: TGTGCCATCAGTCCCGGGGGGACAGTATATGGCTACACCTTC. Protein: CAISPGGTVYGYTF.

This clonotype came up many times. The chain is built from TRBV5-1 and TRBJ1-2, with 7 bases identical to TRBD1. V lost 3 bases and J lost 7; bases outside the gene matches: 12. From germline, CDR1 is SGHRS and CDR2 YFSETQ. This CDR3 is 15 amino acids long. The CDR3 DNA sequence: TGCGCCAGCAGCTCTGCCTTGGGACAGTTGGCTGGCTACACCTTC. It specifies CASSSALGQLAGYTF.

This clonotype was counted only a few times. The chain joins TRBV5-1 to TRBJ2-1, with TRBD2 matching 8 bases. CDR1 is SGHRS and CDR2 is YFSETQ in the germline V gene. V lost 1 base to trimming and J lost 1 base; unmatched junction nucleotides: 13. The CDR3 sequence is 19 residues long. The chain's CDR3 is CASSLLKGGGPPSYNEQFF. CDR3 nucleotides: TGCGCCAGCAGCTTGCTTAAAGGCGGGGGGCCCCCTTCCTACAATGAGCAGTTCTTC.